This T cell receptor (beta chain) appears in the sequencing data of a study of cytotoxic CD8 clonotypes in ibrutinib-treated CLL (dated by TCRdb to the early 2020s). In the study overall: The cohort included some 14 treatment-naive and roughly ten relapsed/refractory patients; roughly 17 were IGHV unmutated. Every remission and progressive disease sample was obtained while ibrutinib was still being received by the patients. Samples at response were collected after a median of about 12 months of treatment, with a range of about 6 to 36 months. An average of approximately 260,000 productive templates and some 99,000 productive rearrangements was obtained per sample. Partial responses were observed in 24 patients and complete responses in 2; after a median follow-up of 68 months, remission was maintained in about 15 patients and progression was observed in approximately 12. Cryopreserved peripheral blood mononuclear cells were collected before treatment, at response, and at either disease progression or sustained remission. Longitudinal samples were available for about 30% of the 86 trial participants. The full study reports these points: At baseline, clonality was higher than in age-matched healthy donors and showed a strong correlation with circulating CD8+ T-cell counts. Public clonotypes were rare and either shrank or stayed stable during treatment, and the rise in clonality at ibrutinib response reflected expansion of private clonotypes. An increase in clonality was observed at ibrutinib response, with clonality remaining stable during sustained remission and falling back toward baseline at progression. Sampling times were not matched between sustained-remission and progressing patients, and lymph node repertoires were not studied.

As concerns this clone: The antigen this receptor binds is unknown. Base-call qualities are not available, and no considerably larger clone is one nucleotide away.

The CDR3 holds 10 amino acids from the cysteine to the phenylalanine. CDR3 DNA is the only sequence kept; it has 30 bases, read in frame from the first base. The germline V gene yields SQVTM for CDR1 and ANQGSEA for CDR2. V lost 0 bases and J lost 7 bases; the stretch between them is 4 bases long. The time point label here, explained by the study, means: about a year on ibrutinib. Roughly 1.9 micrograms of genomic DNA were extracted from cryopreserved PBMCs for TCR beta library preparation. High-throughput TCR beta sequencing was performed on longitudinal blood samples from CLL patients receiving ibrutinib monotherapy. Patients were enrolled in a phase 2 open-label single-center ibrutinib monotherapy trial. Each clonotype received, on average, 10x coverage in deep resolution sequencing performed on a MiSeq, where the target depth lay between 1 in 1 million and 1 in 200,000 T cells. TCR beta libraries were generated with the immunoSEQ hsTCRB Kit. The published analysis was carried out like this. ImmunoSEQ Data Assistant and ImmunoSEQ Analyzer were used for data analysis, and V, D and J genes were assigned according to IMGT definitions. Clonality, which ranges from 0 to 1, was calculated as one minus the normalized Shannon entropy of productive rearrangement frequencies. Public clonotype analysis was restricted to overrepresented clonotypes comprising at least 0.05% of each patient's repertoire. About 13 age-matched healthy donor repertoires from immuneACCESS were used as controls for clonality. As stored in TCRdb, this immuneACCESS dataset retains in-frame rearrangements with V and J assigned. A fraction of the clones does not appear; measured against another copy, unresolved V genes explain less than half of the discrepancy, and the remainder lacks a known reason. The V and J calls and the clone size are those of that table, but D and trimming were determined from the DNA. Across this sample there are some 200,000 clones, with 70% seen only once. The ten largest make up 5.5% to 7% of the sample.

The specimen was PBMCs, collected after 12 months of ibrutinib treatment. The TCR originated in a human donor with chronic lymphocytic leukemia. The sequence is built from TRBV29-1 and TRBJ2-7; the D gene is unclear. This receptor has the CDR3 CSVEEGEQYF. DNA sequence: TGCAGCGTTGAAGAGGGAGAGCAGTACTTC.